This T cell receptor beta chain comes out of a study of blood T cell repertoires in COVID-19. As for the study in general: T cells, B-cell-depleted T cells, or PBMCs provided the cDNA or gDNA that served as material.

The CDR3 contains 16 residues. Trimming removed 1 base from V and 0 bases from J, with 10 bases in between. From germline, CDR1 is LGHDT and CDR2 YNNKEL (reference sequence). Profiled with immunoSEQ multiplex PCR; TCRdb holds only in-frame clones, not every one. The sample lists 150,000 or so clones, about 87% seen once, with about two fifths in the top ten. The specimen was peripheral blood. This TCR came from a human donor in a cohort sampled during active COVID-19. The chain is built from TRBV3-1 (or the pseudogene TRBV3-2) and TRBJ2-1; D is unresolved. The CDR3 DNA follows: TGTGCCAGCAGCCAAGGTCGAGCGAGCTCCTACAATGAGCAGTTCTTC. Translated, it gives CASSQGRASSYNEQFF.